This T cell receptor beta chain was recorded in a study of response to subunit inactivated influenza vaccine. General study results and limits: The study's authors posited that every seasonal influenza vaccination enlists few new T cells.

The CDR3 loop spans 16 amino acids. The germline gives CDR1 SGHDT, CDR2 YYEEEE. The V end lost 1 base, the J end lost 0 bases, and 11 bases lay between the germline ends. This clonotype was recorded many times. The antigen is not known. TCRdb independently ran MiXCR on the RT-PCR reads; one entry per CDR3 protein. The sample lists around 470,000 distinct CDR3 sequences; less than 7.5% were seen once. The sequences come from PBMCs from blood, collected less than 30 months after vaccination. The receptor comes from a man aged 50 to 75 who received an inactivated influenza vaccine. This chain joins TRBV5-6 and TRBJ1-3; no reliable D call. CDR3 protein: CASSLNPSFSGNTIYF. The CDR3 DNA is TGTGCCAGCAGCTTGAACCCCAGCTTCTCTGGAAACACCATATATTTT.